Sequencing of this T cell receptor beta chain was carried out in a study of blood T cell repertoires in COVID-19. This table comes from immunoSEQ multiplex PCR, and its TCRdb copy is limited to in-frame clones, with some not included. The data show approximately 89,000 clones, about four fifths seen once. V gave up 6 bases and J gave up 5 bases, with 13 bases separating them. CDR3 length: 13 amino acids. Germline V gene data show CDR1 as SNHLY and CDR2 as FYNNEI. Sequencing was carried out using peripheral blood. This TCR was sampled from a man in his sixties or seventies with COVID-19, enrolled during active disease. The chain combines TRBV2 with TRBJ2-5; D possibly corresponds to TRBD1 (6 bases). CDR3 DNA: TGTGCCAGCAGATATACAGGGCAGGAGACCCAGTACTTC. Protein product: CASRYTGQETQYF.